This T cell receptor beta chain originates from a study of T-cell reconstitution after alpha-beta-depleted transplantation in children. Preparation of the TCRbeta library used unique molecular identifiers. TCRdb passed the PCR reads through MiXCR, listing each CDR3 protein once. The sample holds roughly 200,000 distinct CDR3 sequences; 8% to 10% are singletons and the top ten take 5% to 7%. This clonotype appeared many times. Trimming shortened V by 7 bases and J by 8 bases, and 11 bases separated the two germline ends. CDR1 is ENHRY, CDR2 SYGVKD, per germline. The CDR3 runs to 12 residues. The chain employs TRBV10-3 and TRBJ2-2, with D maybe TRBD2 (5 bases). The sequence derives from a human donor who donated a stem cell graft to a child with acute lymphoblastic leukemia. Sequencing used PBMCs from the stem cell graft donor, obtained from the stem cell graft. The CDR3 nucleotides read TGTGCCATCAAGTACAGCGGAGGGGAGCTGTTTTTT. This sequence encodes CAIKYSGGELFF.